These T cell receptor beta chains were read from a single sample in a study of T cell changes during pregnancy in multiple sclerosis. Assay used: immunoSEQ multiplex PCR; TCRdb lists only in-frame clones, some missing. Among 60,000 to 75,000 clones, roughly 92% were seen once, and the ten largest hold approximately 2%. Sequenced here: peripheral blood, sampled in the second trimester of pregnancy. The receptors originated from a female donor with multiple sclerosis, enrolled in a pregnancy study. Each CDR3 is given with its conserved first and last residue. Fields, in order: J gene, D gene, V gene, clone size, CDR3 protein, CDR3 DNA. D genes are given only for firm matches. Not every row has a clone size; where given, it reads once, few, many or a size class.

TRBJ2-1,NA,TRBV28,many,CASSLGPSWFF,TGTGCCAGCAGTTTGGGCCCCTCTTGGTTCTTC
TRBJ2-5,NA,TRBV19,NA,CASSIREETQYF,TGTGCCAGTAGTATAAGAGAAGAGACCCAGTACTTC
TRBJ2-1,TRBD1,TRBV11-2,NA,CASSLEGTGEYNEQFF,TGTGCCAGCAGCTTAGAGGGGACAGGGGAATACAATGAGCAGTTCTTC
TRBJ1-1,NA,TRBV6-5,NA,CASSSHSENTEAFF,TGTGCCAGCAGTTCCCACAGTGAGAACACTGAAGCTTTCTTT
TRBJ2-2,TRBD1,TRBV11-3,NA,CASSLRQGSTGELFF,TGTGCCAGCAGCTTGAGACAGGGGAGCACCGGGGAGCTGTTTTTT
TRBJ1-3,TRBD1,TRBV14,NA,CASSRPGQGSGNTIYF,TGTGCCAGCAGCCGACCGGGACAGGGCTCTGGAAACACCATATATTTT
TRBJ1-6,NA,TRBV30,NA,CAWSVRAGGTLRRGSPLHF,TGTGCCTGGAGTGTACGAGCTGGTGGGACACTCCGAAGGGGTTCACCCCTCCACTTT
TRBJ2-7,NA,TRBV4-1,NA,CASSQLQGSAGEQYF,TGCGCCAGCAGCCAGCTACAGGGTAGTGCTGGCGAGCAGTACTTC
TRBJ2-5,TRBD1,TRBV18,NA,CASSPLTGPETQYF,TGTGCCAGCTCACCTCTGACAGGGCCAGAGACCCAGTACTTC
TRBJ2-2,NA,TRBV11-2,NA,CASRLAGNTGELFF,TGTGCCAGCAGGTTGGCGGGGAACACCGGGGAGCTGTTTTTT
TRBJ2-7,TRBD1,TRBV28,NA,CASSLGQGTTYEQYF,TGTGCCAGCAGTCTAGGACAGGGGACAACCTACGAGCAGTACTTC
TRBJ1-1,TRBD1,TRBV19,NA,CASSMIGTGPTEAFF,TGTGCCAGTAGTATGATCGGGACAGGGCCCACTGAAGCTTTCTTT
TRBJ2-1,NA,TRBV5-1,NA,CASSAGDTYNEQFF,TGCGCCAGCAGCGCGGGGGACACTTACAATGAGCAGTTCTTC
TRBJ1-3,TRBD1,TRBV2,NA,CASNPEGAKSGNTIYF,TGTGCCAGCAATCCGGAGGGGGCTAAGTCTGGAAACACCATATATTTT
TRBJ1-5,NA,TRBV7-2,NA,CASSLSDSNQPQHF,TGTGCCAGCAGCTTAAGCGATAGCAATCAGCCCCAGCATTTT
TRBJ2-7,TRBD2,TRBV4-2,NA,CASSQTGTSGPYEQYF,TGTGCCAGCAGCCAAACCGGGACTAGCGGCCCCTACGAGCAGTACTTC
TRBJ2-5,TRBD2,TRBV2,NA,CASTNPGLAGIKGNQETQYF,TGTGCCAGCACCAACCCGGGACTAGCGGGTATAAAAGGAAATCAAGAGACCCAGTACTTC
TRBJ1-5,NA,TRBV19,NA,CASSTRPGVLNQPQHF,TGTGCCAGTAGCACACGACCGGGGGTCCTCAATCAGCCCCAGCATTTT
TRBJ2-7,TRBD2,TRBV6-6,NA,CASNSAGGVYEQYF,TGTGCCAGCAACTCGGCGGGAGGGGTCTACGAGCAGTACTTC
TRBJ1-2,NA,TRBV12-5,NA,CASGLDSRGRGLIIPSNYGYTF,TGTGCTAGTGGTTTGGACTCTAGGGGCAGGGGACTAATTATTCCTTCTAACTATGGCTACACCTTC
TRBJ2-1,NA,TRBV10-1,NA,CANPSNKGFNEQFF,TGCGCCAACCCCTCGAATAAGGGGTTCAATGAGCAGTTCTTC
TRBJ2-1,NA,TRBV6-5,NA,CASGKSGNEQFF,TGTGCCAGCGGTAAATCGGGCAATGAGCAGTTCTTC
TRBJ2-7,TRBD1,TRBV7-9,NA,CASSLVPGQGVYEQYF,TGTGCCAGCAGCTTAGTCCCCGGACAGGGTGTTTACGAGCAGTACTTC
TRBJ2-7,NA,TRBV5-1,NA,CASSLLTTYEQYF,TGCGCCAGCAGCTTGCTAACCACCTACGAGCAGTACTTC
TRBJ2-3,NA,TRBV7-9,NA,CASSLSEVTDTQYF,TGTGCCAGCAGCTTATCTGAGGTTACAGATACGCAGTATTTT
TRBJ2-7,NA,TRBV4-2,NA,CASSQGPGRMTYEQYF,TGTGCCAGCAGCCAAGGTCCGGGAAGGATGACCTACGAGCAGTACTTC
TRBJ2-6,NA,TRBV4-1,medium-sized,CASSQDPFSGANVLTF,TGCGCCAGCAGCCAAGATCCGTTCTCTGGGGCCAACGTCCTGACTTTC
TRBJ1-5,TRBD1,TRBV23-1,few,CASSHPTGDIQPQHF,TGCGCCAGCAGTCACCCGACAGGGGATATTCAGCCCCAGCATTTT
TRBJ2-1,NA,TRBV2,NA,CASSAEVNEQFF,TGTGCCAGCAGTGCTGAGGTCAATGAGCAGTTCTTC
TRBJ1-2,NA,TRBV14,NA,CASSQAGFHGYTF,TGTGCCAGCAGCCAAGCAGGGTTTCATGGCTACACCTTC
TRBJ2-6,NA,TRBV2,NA,CASSVQGLGGANVLTF,TGTGCCAGCAGTGTACAGGGTTTAGGTGGGGCCAACGTCCTGACTTTC
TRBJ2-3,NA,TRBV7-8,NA,CASSFPRRTVDTDTQYF,TGTGCCAGCAGCTTCCCCCGCAGGACAGTGGACACAGATACGCAGTATTTT
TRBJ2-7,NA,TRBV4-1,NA,CASSQGQGFSYEQYF,TGCGCCAGCAGCCAAGGGCAGGGATTCTCCTACGAGCAGTACTTC
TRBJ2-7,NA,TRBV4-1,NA,CASSPRRAPTYEQYF,TGCGCCAGCAGCCCTCGGAGGGCTCCGACCTACGAGCAGTACTTC
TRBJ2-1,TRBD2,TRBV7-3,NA,CASSRTSANNEQFF,TGTGCCAGCAGTCGGACTAGCGCTAACAATGAGCAGTTCTTC
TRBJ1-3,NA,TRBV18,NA,CASSPETGTSGNTIYF,TGTGCCAGCTCACCCGAGACAGGCACTTCTGGAAACACCATATATTTT
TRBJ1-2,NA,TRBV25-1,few,CASSAPGPYGYTF,TGTGCCAGCAGTGCCCCAGGGCCCTATGGCTACACCTTC
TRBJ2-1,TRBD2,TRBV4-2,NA,CASSQDGASGGYEQFF,TGTGCCAGCAGCCAAGATGGGGCTAGCGGGGGTTATGAGCAGTTCTTC
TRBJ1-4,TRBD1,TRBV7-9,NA,CASSLQSTGANEKLFF,TGTGCCAGCAGCTTACAATCGACAGGGGCTAATGAAAAACTGTTTTTT
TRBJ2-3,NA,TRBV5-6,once,CASSFTDASTDTQYF,TGTGCCAGCAGCTTTACTGATGCTAGCACAGATACGCAGTATTTT
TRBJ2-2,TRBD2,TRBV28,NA,CASSLAGGNTGELFF,TGTGCCAGCAGCCTAGCGGGGGGGAACACCGGGGAGCTGTTTTTT
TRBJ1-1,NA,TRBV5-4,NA,CASSLWGRGGRPNTEAFF,TGTGCCAGCAGCTTGTGGGGGAGGGGGGGGCGCCCCAACACTGAAGCTTTCTTT
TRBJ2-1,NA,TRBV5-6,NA,CASSLEGRTHYNEQFF,TGTGCCAGCAGCTTGGAGGGGCGAACCCACTACAATGAGCAGTTCTTC
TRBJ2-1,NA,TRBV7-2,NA,CASSLRQAQFF,TGTGCCAGCAGCTTAAGGCAGGCGCAGTTCTTC
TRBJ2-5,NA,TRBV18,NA,CASSPSGAVPSEETQYF,TGTGCCAGCTCACCCTCAGGGGCCGTGCCATCCGAAGAGACCCAGTACTTC
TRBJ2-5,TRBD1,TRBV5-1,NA,CASSWARTGQETQYF,TGCGCCAGCAGCTGGGCCAGGACAGGCCAAGAGACCCAGTACTTC
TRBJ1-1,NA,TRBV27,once,CASRLRGPGVGTEAFF,TGTGCCAGCAGGCTTAGGGGACCAGGGGTTGGCACTGAAGCTTTCTTT
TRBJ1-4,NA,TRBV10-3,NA,CAAGRGVSNEKLFF,TGTGCCGCCGGGAGGGGGGTTTCCAATGAAAAACTGTTTTTT
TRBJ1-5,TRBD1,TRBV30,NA,CAWRGQGANQPQHF,TGTGCCTGGAGGGGACAGGGGGCAAATCAGCCCCAGCATTTT
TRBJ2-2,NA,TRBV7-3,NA,CASSLGTLAGELFF,TGTGCCAGCAGCTTAGGGACGCTAGCGGGGGAGCTGTTTTTT
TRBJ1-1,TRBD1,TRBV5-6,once,CASSQGTVNTEAFF,TGTGCCAGCAGCCAAGGGACAGTGAACACTGAAGCTTTCTTT
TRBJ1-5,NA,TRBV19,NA,CASSIDPLIQPQHF,TGTGCCAGTAGTATAGACCCCCTTATTCAGCCCCAGCATTTT
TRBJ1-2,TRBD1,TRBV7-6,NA,CASSSGTGANYGYTF,TGTGCCAGCAGCTCAGGGACAGGGGCGAACTATGGCTACACCTTC